The clone carrying this T cell receptor (beta chain) was detected once. Its antigen remains unidentified. Clones were sequenced by immunoSEQ multiplex PCR, and TCRdb holds only the in-frame ones, with some missing. Of a few hundred thousand clones listed, around 90% are singletons. As for treatment: around 19 received Ad26.COV2.S at low or high dose, single or two shots; about 5 received placebo; per-sample allocation not given. Sampling was performed 63 days after the first vaccine or placebo injection. The data stem from a study of Ad26.COV2.S vaccination and SARS-CoV-2 variants. Study as a whole: Donor participated within the Ad26.COV2.S arm of the COV1001 trial. General observations from the study: Placebo recipients had lower spike-specific TCR breadth than vaccine recipients.

The specimen comprised peripheral blood, sampled in a trial of Ad26.COV2.S vaccine versus placebo. The clonotype originates from a person between 18 and 59 years old who received the Ad26.COV2.S COVID-19 vaccine or a placebo.

The DNA for the CDR3 is TGTGCCAGCAGCTTGGCAGGGGCGCCATCCTCTAACTATGGCTACACCTTC. This encodes CASSLAGAPSSNYGYTF. V usage is TRBV5-8 and J usage is TRBJ1-2; D perhaps matches TRBD1 (6 bases). Per germline, CDR1 SGHTS and CDR2 YDEGEE. The CDR3 consists of 17 residues. V was cut by 0 bases and J by 0 bases, with 15 bases left in between. Supplemented by reference TRBV5-8 and TRBJ1-2, the full variable domain reads EAGVTQSPTHLIKTRGQQATLRCSPISGHTSVYWYQQALGLGLQFLLWYDEGEERNRGNFPPRFSGRQFPNYSSELNVNALELEDSALYLCASSLAGAPSSNYGYTFGSGTRLTVV.